The TCR beta chain under discussion was sequenced for a study of blood T cell repertoires in COVID-19. About the research overall: Researchers got acute and convalescent COVID-19 samples from the United States, Italy and Spain. PBMCs, B-cell-depleted T cells, or T cells were the source of the cDNA or gDNA that made up the material.

This CDR3 is 15 amino acids long. With V trimmed by 4 bases and J by 2 bases, 4 bases remained unmatched. Germline loops: CDR1 MNHEY, CDR2 SVGAGI. Authors' analysis steps: Amplifying reference gene primers gave estimates of nucleated cell counts. Sequencing used immunoSEQ multiplex PCR; TCRdb keeps in-frame clones, though not all of them. That table furnishes V, J and clone size, whereas the DNA furnished D and trimming. This sample has around 100,000 clones; approximately 86% occur once, and the top ten carry approximately 1.8%. Sequenced: peripheral blood. The TCR sequence derives from a man older than 75 with acute or convalescent COVID-19. The rearrangement joins TRBV6-5 to TRBJ2-1, with 8 bases that match TRBD1. In DNA form, the CDR3 reads TGTGCCAGCAGTTCAACAGGGGGACCCTACAATGAGCAGTTCTTC. Protein sequence: CASSSTGGPYNEQFF.